What follows are 27 T cell receptor beta chains derived from one specimen sequenced in a study of blood T cell repertoires in COVID-19. Clones were read by immunoSEQ multiplex PCR, and TCRdb kept only the in-frame ones, dropping some. Here the sample spans 35,000 to 50,000 clones, 86% being singletons. Material: peripheral blood. These receptors originate from a man aged 60-69 years with active COVID-19.

The V gene is TRBV4-2, the J gene TRBJ1-2, with D unclear. Germline CDR1 is LGHNA and CDR2 is YNFKEQ. V shed 0 bases and J shed 1 base, with 12 bases lying between them. The CDR3 contains 16 residues. CDR3 bases: TGTGCCAGCAGCCAAGATCTAAACAGCCGTAACTATGGCTACACCTTC. Amino acid sequence: CASSQDLNSRNYGYTF.

This chain uses TRBV7-2 with TRBJ2-4; 7 positions agree with TRBD2. Germline V gives CDR1 SGHTA, CDR2 FQGNSA. V lost 5 bases to trimming and J lost 1 base; unmatched junction nucleotides: 2. The CDR3 length is 14 residues. CDR3 nucleotide sequence: TGTGCCAGCAGCACGACTAGCGCCAAAAACATTCAGTACTTC. Its protein product is CASSTTSAKNIQYF.

Note on this clone: The junction and the germline gene differ at one end; a read error may be behind it. The rearrangement joins TRBV4-2 to TRBJ2-1; 12 bases agree with TRBD2. The CDR3 loop spans 15 amino acids. Germline CDR1 LGHNA, CDR2 YNFKEQ. As DNA, the CDR3 is TGTGCCAGCAGCCAAACTAGCGGGGGGTACAGTGAGCAGTTCTTC. It specifies CASSQTSGGYSEQFF.

J is TRBJ2-7 and V is TRBV28, with 8 bases aligning to TRBD1. In germline, CDR1 is MDHEN, CDR2 SYDVKM. The ends lost 3 bases at V and 2 bases at J; junction bases unmatched: 6. CDR3 length: 15 amino acids. The CDR3 protein is CASSFLDRDTYEQYF. CDR3 nucleotides: TGTGCCAGCAGTTTCCTGGACAGGGACACCTACGAGCAGTACTTC.

The chain uses TRBV25-1 and TRBJ2-7; the match to TRBD1 covers 9 bases. There are 16 residues in the CDR3. The trim removed 2 bases at V and 1 base at J, leaving 6 bases unmatched. Germline CDR1 and CDR2: MGHDK and SYGVNS. In nucleotides, the CDR3 is TGTGCCAGCAGTGAAGTTGGGACAGGGAATTCCTACGAGCAGTACTTC. Protein sequence: CASSEVGTGNSYEQYF.

The chain links TRBV3-1 (or the pseudogene TRBV3-2) to TRBJ2-7; 9 bases agree with TRBD1. CDR3 length equals 15 residues. In germline, CDR1 is LGHDT, CDR2 YNNKEL (reference sequence). After removal of 2 bases from V and 5 bases from J, the junction contained 7 bases not matched to a gene. The chain's CDR3 is CASSQPGQGSHEQYF. Written as DNA, the CDR3 is TGTGCCAGCAGCCAACCGGGACAGGGATCCCACGAGCAGTACTTC.

The rearrangement joins TRBV5-4 to TRBJ2-7; no firm D call. Between the trimmed V and J ends, which lost 4 bases and 7 bases, there was a span of 12 bases. Germline loops: CDR1 SGHNT, CDR2 YYREEE (reference sequence). The CDR3 is 12 amino acids. The CDR3 reads CASSIEHFEQYF. Written as DNA, the CDR3 is TGTGCCAGCAGCATCGAGCATTTTGAGCAGTACTTC.

The genes are TRBV3-1 (or the pseudogene TRBV3-2) and TRBJ2-1; D unclear. CDR3 length equals 12 residues. The germline V and J ends were trimmed by 2 bases and 7 bases, with 6 bases remaining between them. Germline V lookup: CDR1 LGHDT, CDR2 YNNKEL (reference sequence). The CDR3 here is CASSQNPNEQFF. The CDR3, as DNA: TGTGCCAGCAGCCAAAATCCGAATGAGCAGTTCTTC.

V is TRBV5-1 and J is TRBJ2-1; 10 bases align to TRBD1. Losses at the gene ends were 2 bases for V and 0 bases for J; bases not matched to a gene: 2. Looked up from germline, CDR1 is SGHRS and CDR2 is YFSETQ. The CDR3 extends over 16 amino acids. The CDR3 DNA sequence: TGCGCCAGCAGCTTATGGACAGGGGGCTCCTACAATGAGCAGTTCTTC. Its translation: CASSLWTGGSYNEQFF.

The genes are TRBV10-3 and TRBJ1-4; possibly TRBD1 for D (6 bases). The CDR3 extends over 13 amino acids. In germline, CDR1 is ENHRY, CDR2 SYGVKD. The V end was cut by 4 bases, the J end by 7 bases, with 10 bases between. CDR3 sequence reads: CAISAQGGEKLFF. CDR3 DNA: TGTGCCATCAGTGCACAGGGTGGTGAAAAACTGTTTTTT.

The genes are TRBV29-1 and TRBJ2-7, with TRBD2 matching over 9 bases. This CDR3 is 14 amino acids long. Germline lookup yields CDR1 SQVTM and CDR2 ANQGSEA. The V gene end was trimmed by 0 bases and the J gene end by 11 bases; junction bases not matched to a gene: 11. The CDR3 loop is CSVEDQSGRPQEYF. In nucleotides, the CDR3 is TGCAGCGTTGAAGATCAAAGCGGGAGGCCCCAGGAGTACTTC.

This chain joins TRBV10-3 and TRBJ2-3; TRBD2 might be the D (7 bases). V was clipped by 6 bases and J by 2 bases, with 18 bases between them. The CDR3 consists of 16 residues. The germline V gene has CDR1 ENHRY and CDR2 SYGVKD. Here the CDR3 reads CAISEGGSSITDTQYF. Here the CDR3 DNA reads TGTGCCATCAGCGAGGGGGGGAGTTCTATCACAGATACGCAGTATTTT.

This chain connects TRBV27 to TRBJ2-4, with TRBD1 matching over 8 bases. CDR3 length equals 15 residues. Germline V gene data show CDR1 as MNHEY and CDR2 as SMNVEV (reference sequence). The V gene end was trimmed by 5 bases and the J gene end by 4 bases; junction bases not matched to a gene: 7. The CDR3 sequence: CASSPGQGRKNIQYF. CDR3 coding DNA: TGTGCCAGCAGTCCCGGACAGGGCCGTAAAAACATTCAGTACTTC.

This chain connects TRBV18 to TRBJ2-1, with TRBD1 matching over 7 bases. The CDR3 covers 14 residues. CDR1 is KGHSH and CDR2 is LQKENI in the germline V gene. V lost 2 bases to trimming and J lost 3 bases; unmatched junction nucleotides: 1. The CDR3 DNA reads as TGTGCCAGCTCACCAGGGGACAGCTACAATGAGCAGTTCTTC. Residues: CASSPGDSYNEQFF.

The chain uses TRBV29-1 and TRBJ2-7, with TRBD2 matching over 11 bases. Unmatched junction bases numbered 2, after V lost 6 bases and J lost 7 bases. Germline V lookup: CDR1 SQVTM, CDR2 ANQGSEA. This CDR3 comprises 11 residues. This chain's CDR3 is CSVLAGVEQYF. In nucleotides, the CDR3 is TGCAGCGTACTAGCGGGAGTTGAGCAGTACTTC.

The chain has TRBV7-9 and TRBJ2-1, with 10 nucleotides matching TRBD2. Germline CDR1 reads SEHNR; CDR2 reads FQNEAQ (reference sequence). With V trimmed by 6 bases and J by 9 bases, 14 bases remained unmatched. The length of the CDR3 is 16 residues. DNA for the CDR3: TGTGCCAGCAGTTTCACCGAGGGACTAGCGTTCCTTGAGCAGTTCTTC. Translating gives CASSFTEGLAFLEQFF.

The CDR3 sequence: CAISAGDPSPLHF. CDR3 in DNA: TGTGCCATCAGCGCGGGGGATCCTTCACCCCTCCACTTT. The V call is TRBV10-3, the J call TRBJ1-6; D is perhaps TRBD1 (5 bases). Germline CDR1 is ENHRY and CDR2 is SYGVKD. The CDR3 totals 13 residues. Trimming removed 6 bases from V and 9 bases from J, with 12 bases in between.

This sequence joins TRBV3-1 (or the pseudogene TRBV3-2) and TRBJ2-1; TRBD1 is a possible D gene (6 bases). V lost 4 bases, J lost 3 bases, and 16 bases lay in between. Germline CDR1 and CDR2: LGHDT and YNNKEL (reference sequence). This CDR3 has 16 residues. The CDR3 protein is CASSPTDRINYNEQFF. The DNA of the CDR3 is TGTGCCAGCAGCCCTACCGACAGGATTAACTACAATGAGCAGTTCTTC.

This chain joins TRBV6-5 and TRBJ1-4, with D possibly TRBD1 on 5 matching bases. V was trimmed by 5 bases and J by 5 bases, leaving 9 bases between them. The V gene's germline CDR1 is MNHEY and CDR2 SVGAGI. The CDR3 sequence is 13 residues long. CDR3 protein: CASSPGHNEKLFF. DNA of the CDR3: TGTGCCAGCAGTCCCGGACACAATGAAAAACTGTTTTTT.

This clone was found once. The rearrangement uses TRBV28 and TRBJ2-1, with D perhaps matching TRBD2 (7 bases). There are 16 residues in the CDR3. The V and J ends lost 5 bases and 0 bases respectively, with 14 bases between them. Germline CDR1 MDHEN, CDR2 SYDVKM. The CDR3, as DNA: TGTGCCAGCAGTGGGGGGGCGGCCCCCTCCTACAATGAGCAGTTCTTC. It specifies CASSGGAAPSYNEQFF.

V is TRBV9 and J is TRBJ2-2; the match to TRBD2 covers 9 bases. The germline gives CDR1 SGDLS, CDR2 YYNGEE. This CDR3 spans 15 amino acids. V shed 3 bases, J shed 0 bases, and the junction held 0 bases outside the gene matches. The CDR3 spells CASSGLAANTGELFF. The CDR3, as DNA: TGTGCCAGCAGCGGACTAGCGGCGAACACCGGGGAGCTGTTTTTT. Full variable domain (rest looked up from reference TRBV9 and TRBJ2-2): DSGVTQTPKHLITATGQRVTLRCSPRSGDLSVYWYQQSLDQGLQFLIQYYNGEERAKGNILERFSAQQFPDLHSELNLSSLELGDSALYFCASSGLAANTGELFFGEGSRLTVL.

The DNA of the CDR3 is TGTGCCATCAGTGAGGACAGGGGGAAAGGGGAGCTGTTTTTT. Its translation is CAISEDRGKGELFF. This chain uses TRBV10-3 with TRBJ2-2; the match to TRBD1 covers 9 bases. There are 14 residues in the CDR3. V dropped 2 bases and J dropped 8; count of bases not matched to a gene: 3. The germline CDR1 and CDR2 sequences are ENHRY and SYGVKD.

The rearrangement links TRBV28 to TRBJ2-1; 9 bases are a match to TRBD2. CDR3 length equals 13 residues. Unmatched junction bases numbered 5, after V lost 4 bases and J lost 10 bases. From germline, CDR1 is MDHEN and CDR2 SYDVKM. CDR3 sequence: CASSSLAGWEQFF. The CDR3 region has the DNA TGTGCCAGCAGTTCACTAGCGGGTTGGGAGCAGTTCTTC.

The chain has TRBV7-8 and TRBJ2-4, with TRBD1 as a possible D gene (6 bases). Per the germline V gene, CDR1 is SGHVS and CDR2 is FQNEAQ. The CDR3 loop spans 20 amino acids. V shed 4 bases and J shed 0 bases, with 25 bases lying between them. In DNA, the CDR3 is TGTGCCAGCAGCTACATTACAGGGCTGACGACGTTGGAAGCCAAAAACATTCAGTACTTC. This codes for CASSYITGLTTLEAKNIQYF.

Only one count was recorded for this clone. The chain is built from TRBV2 and TRBJ2-7; perhaps TRBD2 as D (7 bases). Trimming removed 2 bases at V and 3 bases at J, with 14 bases between. This CDR3 region has 15 residues. Germline loops: CDR1 SNHLY, CDR2 FYNNEI. Written as DNA, the CDR3 is TGTGCCAGCAGTGAAATCGGGGGCGGGGGCTACGAGCAGTACTTC. Translating it yields CASSEIGGGGYEQYF.

This clone was found once. The rearrangement joins TRBV4-2 to TRBJ1-1, with 7 bases lining up with TRBD1. Per germline, CDR1 LGHNA and CDR2 YNFKEQ. The V segment lost 4 bases and the J segment 1 base; nucleotides outside the gene matches: 9. CDR3 length equals 16 residues. In DNA form, the CDR3 reads TGTGCCAGCAGCCCGTTACCGGGACAGCAGAACACTGAAGCTTTCTTT. It is translated as CASSPLPGQQNTEAFF.

The table lists this clone with a few counts. The chain has TRBV9 and TRBJ2-1; D perhaps matches TRBD2 (7 bases). Trimming removed 4 bases from V and 8 bases from J, with 22 bases in between. This CDR3 is built from 16 residues. Germline CDR1 reads SGDLS; CDR2 reads YYNGEE. CDR3 amino acids: CASSSEGGGRLYEQFF. In nucleotides, the CDR3 is TGTGCCAGCAGCAGTGAGGGGGGCGGGAGATTATATGAGCAGTTCTTC.